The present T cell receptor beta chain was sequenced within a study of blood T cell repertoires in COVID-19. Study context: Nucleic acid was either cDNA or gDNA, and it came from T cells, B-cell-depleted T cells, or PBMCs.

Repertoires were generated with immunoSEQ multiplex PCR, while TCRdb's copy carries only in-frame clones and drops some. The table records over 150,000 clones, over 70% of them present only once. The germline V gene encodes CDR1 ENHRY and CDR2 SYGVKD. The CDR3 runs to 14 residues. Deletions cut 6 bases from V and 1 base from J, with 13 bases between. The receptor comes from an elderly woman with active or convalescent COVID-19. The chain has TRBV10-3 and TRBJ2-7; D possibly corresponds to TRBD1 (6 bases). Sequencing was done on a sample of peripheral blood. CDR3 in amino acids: CAISLDSPSYEQYF. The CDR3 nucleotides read TGTGCCATCAGCCTGGACAGTCCTTCCTACGAGCAGTACTTC.